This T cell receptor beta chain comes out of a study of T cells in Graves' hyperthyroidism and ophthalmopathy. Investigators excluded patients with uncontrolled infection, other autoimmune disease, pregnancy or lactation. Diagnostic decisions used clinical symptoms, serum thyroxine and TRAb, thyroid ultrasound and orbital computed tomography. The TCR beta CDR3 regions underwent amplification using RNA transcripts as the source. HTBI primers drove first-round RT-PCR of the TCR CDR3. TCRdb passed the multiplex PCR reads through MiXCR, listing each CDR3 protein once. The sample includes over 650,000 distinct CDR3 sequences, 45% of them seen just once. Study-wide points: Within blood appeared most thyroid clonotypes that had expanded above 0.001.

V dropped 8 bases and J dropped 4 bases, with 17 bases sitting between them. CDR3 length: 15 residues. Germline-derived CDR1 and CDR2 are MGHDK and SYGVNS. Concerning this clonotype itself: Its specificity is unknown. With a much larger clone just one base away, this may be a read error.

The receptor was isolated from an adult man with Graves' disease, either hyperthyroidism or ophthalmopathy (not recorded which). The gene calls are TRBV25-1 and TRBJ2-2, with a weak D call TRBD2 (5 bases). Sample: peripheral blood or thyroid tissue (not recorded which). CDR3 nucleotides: TGTGCCAGCTCCTGGGGTGGAGGAAGCACCGGGGAGCTGTTTTTT. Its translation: CASSWGGGSTGELFF.